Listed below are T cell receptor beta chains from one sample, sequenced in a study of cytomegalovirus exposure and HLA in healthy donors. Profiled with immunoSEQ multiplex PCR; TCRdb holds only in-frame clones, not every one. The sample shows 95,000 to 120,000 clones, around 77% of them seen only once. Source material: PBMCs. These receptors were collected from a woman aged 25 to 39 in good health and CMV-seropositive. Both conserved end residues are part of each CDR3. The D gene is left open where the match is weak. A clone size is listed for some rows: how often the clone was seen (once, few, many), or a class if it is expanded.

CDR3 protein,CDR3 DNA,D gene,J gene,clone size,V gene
CATSTAGVTYEQYF,TGTGCCACCAGCACCGCGGGAGTTACCTACGAGCAGTACTTC,TRBD2,TRBJ2-7,.,TRBV15
CAISEFFAGERDTQYF,TGTGCCATCAGTGAGTTTTTCGCGGGAGAACGAGATACGCAGTATTTT,TRBD2,TRBJ2-3,.,TRBV10-3
CASPDSSGANVLTF,TGTGCCAGCCCGGACAGCTCTGGGGCCAACGTCCTGACTTTC,.,TRBJ2-6,.,TRBV6-5
CASSLDLQGNIQYF,TGCGCCAGCAGCTTGGACCTACAGGGAAACATTCAGTACTTC,.,TRBJ2-4,.,TRBV5-1
CASSPLSQQGLAQYF,TGTGCCAGCAGTCCCTTATCTCAACAGGGGTTGGCTCAGTACTTC,TRBD1,TRBJ2-4,.,TRBV6-5
CASSLLLSPYGYTF,TGTGCCAGCAGCTTACTGCTGAGCCCCTATGGCTACACCTTC,.,TRBJ1-2,.,TRBV5-6
CAKQDRLQETQYF,TGTGCCAAACAGGACAGACTCCAAGAGACCCAGTACTTC,.,TRBJ2-5,.,TRBV6-5
CASSYGVQGLYGYTF,TGTGCCAGCAGTTATGGGGTACAGGGGCTCTATGGCTACACCTTC,TRBD1,TRBJ1-2,few,TRBV6-5
CASSLVGGRGYNEQFF,TGTGCCAGCAGCTTAGTTGGGGGGAGGGGCTACAATGAGCAGTTCTTC,TRBD2,TRBJ2-1,once,TRBV7-6
CASTPLRLAGGVDEQFF,TGTGCCAGTACCCCCCTGAGACTAGCGGGAGGAGTCGATGAGCAGTTCTTC,TRBD2,TRBJ2-1,few,TRBV19
CASTRTSADTQYF,TGTGCCAGCACCCGGACTAGCGCAGATACGCAGTATTTT,TRBD2,TRBJ2-3,.,TRBV13
CAIRFSLAGGYNEQFF,TGTGCCATCAGGTTCTCACTAGCGGGGGGATACAATGAGCAGTTCTTC,TRBD2,TRBJ2-1,.,TRBV10-3
CASSLWTAGANEKLFF,TGTGCCAGCAGCCTATGGACGGCAGGGGCTAATGAAAAACTGTTTTTT,.,TRBJ1-4,few,TRBV14
CATCYRDNTGELFF,TGTGCCACCTGTTACAGGGACAACACCGGGGAGCTGTTTTTT,.,TRBJ2-2,once,TRBV6-1
CASSSPGQAPYGYTF,TGTGCCAGCAGTTCCCCCGGACAGGCCCCGTATGGCTACACCTTC,TRBD1,TRBJ1-2,.,TRBV28
CASSEGVRQGVVYGYTF,TGTGCCAGCAGTGAAGGAGTAAGACAGGGGGTCGTCTATGGCTACACCTTC,TRBD1,TRBJ1-2,.,TRBV6-1
CASSRTGSYNEQFF,TGTGCCAGCAGCCGGACAGGCTCCTACAATGAGCAGTTCTTC,TRBD1,TRBJ2-1,.,TRBV14
CASSPRQGEANYGYTF,TGTGCCAGCAGCCCCCGACAGGGAGAGGCTAACTATGGCTACACCTTC,TRBD1,TRBJ1-2,.,TRBV16
CASSLNRGRVHTEAFF,TGTGCCAGCAGCTTAAACAGGGGGCGCGTCCATACTGAAGCTTTCTTT,TRBD1,TRBJ1-1,.,TRBV7-9
CASSYGRNSNQPQHF,TGTGCCAGCAGTTACGGCAGGAATAGCAATCAGCCCCAGCATTTT,.,TRBJ1-5,.,TRBV6-5
CASSYFSGELFF,TGTGCCAGCAGTTACTTCTCGGGGGAGCTGTTTTTT,.,TRBJ2-2,once,TRBV6-5
CASSDGRGKAYEQYF,TGTGCCAGCAGTGATGGGCGGGGGAAGGCCTACGAGCAGTACTTC,TRBD2,TRBJ2-7,once,TRBV25-1
CASSPTLTGLTPEAFF,TGTGCCAGCAGCCCCACCCTGACAGGGTTGACCCCTGAAGCTTTCTTT,TRBD1,TRBJ1-1,.,TRBV9
CASISAEWENRNTIYF,TGTGCCAGTATTTCCGCAGAATGGGAGAACCGAAACACCATATATTTT,.,TRBJ1-3,.,TRBV19
CASSAGTGSGNTIYF,TGTGCCAGTAGTGCAGGGACAGGGTCTGGAAACACCATATATTTT,TRBD1,TRBJ1-3,.,TRBV19
CASSSTGIGTLHF,TGTGCCAGCAGTTCGACAGGGATTGGGACCCTCCACTTT,TRBD1,TRBJ1-6,.,TRBV27
CAIRGTGKDSGNTIYF,TGTGCCATCAGGGGGACAGGGAAGGACTCTGGAAACACCATATATTTT,TRBD1,TRBJ1-3,once,TRBV10-3
CASSFRQDGTEAFF,TGTGCCAGCAGCTTCAGACAGGATGGCACTGAAGCTTTCTTT,.,TRBJ1-1,.,TRBV11-2
CASSESKRPDMNTEAFF,TGCGCCAGCAGTGAGTCGAAACGTCCAGACATGAACACTGAAGCTTTCTTT,.,TRBJ1-1,.,TRBV10-1
CASSPRGENTGELFF,TGTGCCAGCAGCCCACGGGGGGAGAACACCGGGGAGCTGTTTTTT,TRBD2,TRBJ2-2,.,TRBV7-3
CAISDRRQGADNYGYTF,TGTGCCATCAGTGACCGTAGACAGGGGGCGGACAACTATGGCTACACCTTC,TRBD1,TRBJ1-2,.,TRBV10-3
CASRGQTDTQYF,TGTGCCAGCAGGGGCCAGACAGATACGCAGTATTTT,.,TRBJ2-3,once,TRBV6-5
CASSSNRGWETQYF,TGTGCCAGCAGCTCGAACAGGGGTTGGGAGACCCAGTACTTC,TRBD1,TRBJ2-5,.,TRBV9
CASSLEAWGRDDGYTF,TGTGCCAGCAGCTTAGAAGCCTGGGGCAGGGATGATGGCTACACCTTC,.,TRBJ1-2,few,TRBV7-9
CASMPTGMNTEAFF,TGTGCCAGCATGCCGACAGGGATGAACACTGAAGCTTTCTTT,TRBD1,TRBJ1-1,.,TRBV2
CASSLAYEGTEAFF,TGCGCCAGCAGCTTGGCCTACGAGGGCACTGAAGCTTTCTTT,.,TRBJ1-1,.,TRBV5-1
CASSLGTGLETQYF,TGTGCCAGCAGCCTCGGGACAGGGTTAGAGACCCAGTACTTC,TRBD1,TRBJ2-5,.,TRBV7-2
CASSYSKKDSSYEQYF,TGTGCCAGCAGTTACTCCAAGAAGGACAGTTCCTACGAGCAGTACTTC,.,TRBJ2-7,.,TRBV6-6
CSVGGGGPYEQYF,TGCAGCGTGGGGGGCGGGGGCCCCTACGAGCAGTACTTC,.,TRBJ2-7,.,TRBV29-1
CASSQAQGMGNTEAFF,TGCGCCAGCAGCCAAGCACAGGGTATGGGGAACACTGAAGCTTTCTTT,.,TRBJ1-1,.,TRBV4-1
CASSDQVTKSYGYTF,TGTGCCAGCAGTGATCAGGTCACCAAGTCGTATGGCTACACCTTC,.,TRBJ1-2,once,TRBV6-1
CASSSPGIGGSDTQYF,TGTGCCAGCAGCTCCCCTGGGATAGGAGGGTCAGATACGCAGTATTTT,.,TRBJ2-3,.,TRBV9
CASSRQQGIREKLFF,TGTGCCAGTAGTAGACAACAGGGGATTCGTGAAAAACTGTTTTTT,TRBD1,TRBJ1-4,few,TRBV19
CAWSVAGGGYGYTF,TGTGCCTGGAGTGTAGCGGGAGGCGGCTATGGCTACACCTTC,.,TRBJ1-2,.,TRBV30
CASSSGGNTIYF,TGTGCCAGCAGTTCGGGAGGAAACACCATATATTTT,.,TRBJ1-3,.,TRBV6-5
CASSRTGDYEQYF,TGTGCCAGCAGTCGGACAGGGGACTACGAGCAGTACTTC,TRBD1,TRBJ2-7,.,TRBV6-5
CASNPGTLSTGELFF,TGTGCCAGCAATCCGGGGACACTGAGCACCGGGGAGCTGTTTTTT,.,TRBJ2-2,.,TRBV6-5
CASSQEGQGNYGYTF,TGCGCCAGCAGCCAAGAGGGACAGGGTAACTATGGCTACACCTTC,TRBD1,TRBJ1-2,.,TRBV4-1
CASSEWGRGGIQYF,TGTGCCAGCAGTGAATGGGGCCGCGGTGGCATTCAGTACTTC,.,TRBJ2-4,.,TRBV25-1
CASRVGQSGANVLTF,TGTGCCAGCAGGGTAGGACAGTCTGGGGCCAACGTCCTGACTTTC,.,TRBJ2-6,.,TRBV6-5
CASSLESGGLWAFDGYTF,TGCGCCAGCAGCTTGGAATCTGGGGGCCTATGGGCTTTCGATGGCTACACCTTC,.,TRBJ1-2,few,TRBV5-1
CASSLDGTGGLTEAFF,TGTGCCAGCAGCTTAGATGGGACAGGGGGTTTAACTGAAGCTTTCTTT,TRBD1,TRBJ1-1,.,TRBV11-3
CASSPTGLNYGYTF,TGTGCCAGCAGCCCTACTGGTCTTAACTATGGCTACACCTTC,.,TRBJ1-2,few,TRBV7-9
CASSLVRGGGREQFF,TGTGCCAGCAGCTTAGTTCGGGGGGGAGGGCGGGAGCAGTTCTTC,TRBD2,TRBJ2-1,.,TRBV11-2
CASSTELAGPYNEQFF,TGCGCCAGCAGCACGGAACTAGCGGGACCCTACAATGAGCAGTTCTTC,TRBD2,TRBJ2-1,.,TRBV5-1
CASSLDPGRGKGLETQYF,TGTGCCAGCAGCTTAGATCCAGGCAGGGGGAAGGGTTTGGAGACCCAGTACTTC,TRBD1,TRBJ2-5,.,TRBV11-2
CASSFGVVTANTEAFF,TGCGCCAGCAGCTTTGGGGTTGTGACAGCGAACACTGAAGCTTTCTTT,.,TRBJ1-1,.,TRBV5-1
CASSKWTGRTKLTGELFF,TGTGCCAGCAGTAAATGGACAGGGCGAACAAAGTTAACCGGGGAGCTGTTTTTT,TRBD1,TRBJ2-2,.,TRBV7-9